This T cell receptor beta chain was sequenced for a study of blood T cell repertoires in COVID-19. Study background: The United States, Italy and Spain provided the acute and convalescent COVID-19 samples. PBMCs, B-cell-depleted T cells, or T cells provided the cDNA or gDNA that made up the material.

In the original analysis: Reference gene primer amplification in the assay estimated nucleated cell counts. The assay was immunoSEQ multiplex PCR, and TCRdb's table has in-frame clones only and misses some. The DNA was the basis for D and trimming; V, J and clone size are from that table. The profile shows a few hundred thousand clones, 80% to 90% of them singletons. This clonotype was obtained from a man aged 18 to 35 who had recovered from COVID-19. Sequences were obtained from peripheral blood.

CDR3 DNA sequence: TGCGCCAGCAGCTGGGGAACCGGGACAGGGGGCGGGGAGACCCAGTACTTC. Translation: CASSWGTGTGGGETQYF. The chain joins TRBV5-1 to TRBJ2-5; TRBD1 agrees at 12 bases. CDR3 size: 17 residues. J lost 5 bases, V lost 3 bases, and 11 bases had no gene match. CDR1 SGHRS and CDR2 YFSETQ come from the germline V gene. Looking up the rest from reference TRBV5-1 and TRBJ2-5 gives the full variable domain: KAGVTQTPRYLIKTRGQQVTLSCSPISGHRSVSWYQQTPGQGLQFLFEYFSETQRNKGNFPGRFSGRQFSNSRSEMNVSTLELGDSALYLCASSWGTGTGGGETQYFGPGTRLLVL.